This TCR beta chain originates from a study of T cells expressing NK-cell markers. General study results and limits: Expanded clones of NKG2C+ T cells had an unclear HCMV specificity. Several donors likewise had their CD3+CD56-NKG2C+ fraction led by these clonotypes. NKG2C+ dominant clonotype frequencies in a handful of donors were roughly 1.0-7.5% of CD8+ T cells.

As for this clonotype: Its specificity is unknown.

The germline V gene encodes CDR1 SEHNR and CDR2 FQNEAQ (reference sequence). This CDR3 has 14 amino acids. After re-calling the 5' RACE reads, TCRdb lists one entry per CDR3 protein, DNA absent. Here the sample table reports some 140,000 distinct CDR3 sequences. The specimen sequenced was blood T cells: a sorted CD56 or NKG2C T cell subset, CD4+ or CD8+ T cells, or bulk PBMC T cells (not recorded which). V gene TRBV7-9 combines with J gene TRBJ2-5. The receptor was isolated from a woman aged 50 to 60 in good health. The CDR3 region is CASSLVSRKETQYF.